Presented here are 2 T cell receptor beta chains from one specimen sequenced in a study of CD8 T cells in ankylosing spondylitis. Study-wide results and caveats: Blood from ankylosing spondylitis patients appeared to carry a characteristic roughly eight-variant TCR beta motif.

TCRdb fed the 5' RACE reads into MiXCR, producing one record per CDR3 protein. The table has a few hundred thousand distinct CDR3 sequences, about a sixth seen once. No antigen is known for these receptors. The material sequenced was blood, either unsorted or a sorted T cell fraction (not recorded which). The receptors were gathered from a male donor with ankylosing spondylitis.

The table lists this clonotype with a few counts. The chain joins TRBV9 to TRBJ2-2, with D perhaps assigned TRBD1 or TRBD2 (6 bases each). This CDR3 is built from 16 residues. Trimming removed 2 bases from V and 0 bases from J, with 11 bases in between. Germline lookup yields CDR1 SGDLS and CDR2 YYNGEE. CDR3 amino acids: CASSVGGHPNTGELFF. As DNA, the CDR3 is TGTGCCAGCAGCGTGGGGGGACATCCGAACACCGGGGAGCTGTTTTTT.

V usage is TRBV7-8 and J usage is TRBJ2-1, with unresolved D. This CDR3 has 11 residues. Germline CDR1 and CDR2: SGHVS and FQNEAQ. V gave up 6 bases and J gave up 9 bases, with 9 bases separating them. The CDR3 sequence is CASSTRVEQFF. The CDR3 DNA reads TGTGCCAGCAGTACCCGGGTTGAGCAGTTCTTC.